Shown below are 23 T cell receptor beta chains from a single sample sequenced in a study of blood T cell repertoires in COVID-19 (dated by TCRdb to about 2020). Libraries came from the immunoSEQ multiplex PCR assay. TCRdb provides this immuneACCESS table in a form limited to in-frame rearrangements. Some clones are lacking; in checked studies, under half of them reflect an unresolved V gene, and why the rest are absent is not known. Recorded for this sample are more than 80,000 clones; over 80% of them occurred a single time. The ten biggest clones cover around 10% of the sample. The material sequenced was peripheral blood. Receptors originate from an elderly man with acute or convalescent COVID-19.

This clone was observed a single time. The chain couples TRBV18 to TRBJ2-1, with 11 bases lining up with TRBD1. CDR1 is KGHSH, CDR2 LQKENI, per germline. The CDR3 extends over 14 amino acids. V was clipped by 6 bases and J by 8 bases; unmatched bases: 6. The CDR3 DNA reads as TGTGCCAGCTCCCCGGGACAGGGGGAGGATGAGCAGTTCTTC. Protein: CASSPGQGEDEQFF.

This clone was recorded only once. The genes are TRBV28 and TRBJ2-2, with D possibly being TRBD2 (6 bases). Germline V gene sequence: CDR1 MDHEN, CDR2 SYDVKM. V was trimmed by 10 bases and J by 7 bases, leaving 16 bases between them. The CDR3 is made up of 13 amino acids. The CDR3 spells CANRPSAGGELFF. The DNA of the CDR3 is TGTGCCAACCGCCCTAGCGCTGGCGGGGAGCTGTTTTTT. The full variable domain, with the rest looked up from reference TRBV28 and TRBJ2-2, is DVKVTQSSRYLVKRTGEKVFLECVQDMDHENMFWYRQDPGLGLRLIYFSYDVKMKEKGDIPEGYSVSREKKERFSLILESASTNQTSMYLCANRPSAGGELFFGEGSRLTVL.

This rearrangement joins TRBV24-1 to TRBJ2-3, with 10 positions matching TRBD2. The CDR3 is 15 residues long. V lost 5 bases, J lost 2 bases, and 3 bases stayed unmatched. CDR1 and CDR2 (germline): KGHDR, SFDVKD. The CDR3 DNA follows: TGTGCCACCAGTGTGCTAGCGGGAGCCACAGATACGCAGTATTTT. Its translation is CATSVLAGATDTQYF.

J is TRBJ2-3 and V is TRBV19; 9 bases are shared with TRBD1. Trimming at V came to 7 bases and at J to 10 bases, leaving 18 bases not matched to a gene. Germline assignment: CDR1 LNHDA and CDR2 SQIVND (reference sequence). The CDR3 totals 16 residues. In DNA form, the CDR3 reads TGTGCCAGTACCTCTCCTCCGGGACAGGGCCCCCGTGCGCAGTATTTT. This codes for CASTSPPGQGPRAQYF. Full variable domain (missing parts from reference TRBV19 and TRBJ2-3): DGGITQSPKYLFRKEGQNVTLSCEQNLNHDAMYWYRQDPGQGLRLIYYSQIVNDFQKGDIAEGYSVSREKKESFPLTVTSAQKNPTAFYLCASTSPPGQGPRAQYFGPGTRLTVL.

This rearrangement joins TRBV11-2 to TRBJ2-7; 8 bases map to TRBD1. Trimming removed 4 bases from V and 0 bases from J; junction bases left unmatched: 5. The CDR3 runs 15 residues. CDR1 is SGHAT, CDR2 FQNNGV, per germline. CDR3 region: CASSYPGQVSYEQYF. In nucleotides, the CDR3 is TGTGCCAGCAGCTACCCGGGACAGGTCTCCTACGAGCAGTACTTC.

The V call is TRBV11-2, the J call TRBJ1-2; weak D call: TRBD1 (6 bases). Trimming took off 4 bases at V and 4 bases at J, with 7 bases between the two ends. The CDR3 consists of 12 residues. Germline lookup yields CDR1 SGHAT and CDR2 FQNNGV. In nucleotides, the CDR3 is TGTGCCAGCAGCTCGACAGGCTATGGCTACACCTTC. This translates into CASSSTGYGYTF.

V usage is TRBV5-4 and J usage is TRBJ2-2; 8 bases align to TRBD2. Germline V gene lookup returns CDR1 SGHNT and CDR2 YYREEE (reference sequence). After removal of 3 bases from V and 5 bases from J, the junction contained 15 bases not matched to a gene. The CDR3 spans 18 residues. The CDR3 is CASSSLRGGAMGTGELFF. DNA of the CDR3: TGTGCCAGCAGCTCCCTTCGGGGGGGGGCGATGGGGACCGGGGAGCTGTTTTTT. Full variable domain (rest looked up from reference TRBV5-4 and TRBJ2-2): ETGVTQSPTHLIKTRGQQVTLRCSSQSGHNTVSWYQQALGQGPQFIFQYYREEENGRGNFPPRFSGLQFPNYSSELNVNALELDDSALYLCASSSLRGGAMGTGELFFGEGSRLTVL.

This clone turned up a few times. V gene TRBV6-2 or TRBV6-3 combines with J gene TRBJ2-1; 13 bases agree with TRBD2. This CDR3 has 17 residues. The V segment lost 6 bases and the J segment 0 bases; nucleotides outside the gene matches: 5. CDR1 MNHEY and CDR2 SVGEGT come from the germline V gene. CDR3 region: CASSRTSGGSSYNEQFF. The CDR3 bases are TGTGCCAGCAGCCGGACTAGCGGGGGAAGCTCCTACAATGAGCAGTTCTTC.

DNA of the CDR3: TGTGCCAGCAGTTTAGGCGGAACCCTTGTCTACACCTTC. This translates into CASSLGGTLVYTF. The chain combines TRBV27 with TRBJ1-2; D gene ambiguous. Germline V gene data show CDR1 as MNHEY and CDR2 as SMNVEV (reference sequence). The V end was cut by 2 bases, the J end by 10 bases, with 14 bases between. This CDR3 has 13 amino acids.

The CDR3 DNA is TGTGCCAGTAGTGACGAGTCAGGCAGGGAGACCCAGTACTTC. Translated, it gives CASSDESGRETQYF. This rearrangement joins TRBV19 to TRBJ2-5; D not certain. Germline CDR1 and CDR2: LNHDA and SQIVND (reference sequence). Trimming removed 5 bases from V and 5 bases from J, with 15 bases in between. The CDR3 is 14 residues long.

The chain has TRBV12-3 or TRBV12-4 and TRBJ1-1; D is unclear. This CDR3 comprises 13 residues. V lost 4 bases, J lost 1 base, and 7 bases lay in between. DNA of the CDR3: TGTGCCAGCAGTTCCGCAGAGAACACTGAAGCTTTCTTT. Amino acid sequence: CASSSAENTEAFF.

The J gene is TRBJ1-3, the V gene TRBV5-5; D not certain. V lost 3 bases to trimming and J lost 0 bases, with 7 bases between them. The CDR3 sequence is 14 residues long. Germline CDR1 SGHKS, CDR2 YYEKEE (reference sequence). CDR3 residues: CASSYANSGNTIYF. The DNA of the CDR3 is TGTGCCAGCAGCTACGCTAACTCTGGAAACACCATATATTTT.

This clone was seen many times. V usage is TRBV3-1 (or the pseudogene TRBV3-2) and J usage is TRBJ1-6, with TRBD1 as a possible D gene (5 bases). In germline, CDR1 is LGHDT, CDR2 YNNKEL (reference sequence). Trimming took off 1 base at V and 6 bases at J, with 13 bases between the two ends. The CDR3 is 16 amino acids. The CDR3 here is CASSQATVGFNSPLHF. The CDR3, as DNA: TGTGCCAGCAGCCAAGCGACAGTAGGGTTTAATTCACCCCTCCACTTT.

CDR3 nucleotides: TGTGCCAGCAGCTTAGTTACCTACAATGAGCAGTTCTTC. Protein: CASSLVTYNEQFF. The rearrangement joins TRBV7-9 to TRBJ2-1; D gene unclear. The germline gives CDR1 SEHNR, CDR2 FQNEAQ (reference sequence). The V end was cut by 1 base, the J end by 2 bases, with 3 bases between. CDR3 size: 13 residues.

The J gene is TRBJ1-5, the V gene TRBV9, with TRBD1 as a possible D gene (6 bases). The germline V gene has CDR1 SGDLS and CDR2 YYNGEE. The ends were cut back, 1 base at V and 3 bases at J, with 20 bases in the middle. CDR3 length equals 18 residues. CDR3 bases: TGTGCCAGCAGCGTAAAAAGACAGGAGTTATGGGTCAATCAGCCCCAGCATTTT. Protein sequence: CASSVKRQELWVNQPQHF.

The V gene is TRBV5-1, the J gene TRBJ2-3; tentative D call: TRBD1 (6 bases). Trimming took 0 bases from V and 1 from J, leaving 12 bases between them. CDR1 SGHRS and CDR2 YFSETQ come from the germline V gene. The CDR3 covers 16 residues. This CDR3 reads CASSLGLGAGTDTQYF. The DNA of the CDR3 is TGCGCCAGCAGCTTGGGGCTGGGGGCGGGCACAGATACGCAGTATTTT.

In DNA form, the CDR3 reads TGTGCCACCAGCAGGCTCCCTCCGACAGGGGCTGACTATGGCTACACCTTC. Translated, it gives CATSRLPPTGADYGYTF. The V and J genes are TRBV15 and TRBJ1-2; 8 nucleotides align to TRBD1. CDR3 size: 17 residues. V was clipped by 3 bases and J by 3 bases; unmatched bases: 12. Germline loops: CDR1 LNHNV, CDR2 YYDKDF (reference sequence).

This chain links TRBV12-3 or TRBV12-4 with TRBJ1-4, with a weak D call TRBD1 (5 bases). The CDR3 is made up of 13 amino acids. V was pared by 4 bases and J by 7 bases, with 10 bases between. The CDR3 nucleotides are TGTGCCAGCAGTTCTAGGGGAGGTGAAAAACTGTTTTTT. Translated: CASSSRGGEKLFF.

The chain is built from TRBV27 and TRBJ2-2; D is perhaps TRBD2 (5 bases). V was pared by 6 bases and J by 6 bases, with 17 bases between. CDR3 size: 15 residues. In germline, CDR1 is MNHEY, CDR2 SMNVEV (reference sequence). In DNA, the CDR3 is TGTGCCAGCAGGCACCTAGCTAGTCCTCCCGGGGAGCTGTTTTTT. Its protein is CASRHLASPPGELFF.

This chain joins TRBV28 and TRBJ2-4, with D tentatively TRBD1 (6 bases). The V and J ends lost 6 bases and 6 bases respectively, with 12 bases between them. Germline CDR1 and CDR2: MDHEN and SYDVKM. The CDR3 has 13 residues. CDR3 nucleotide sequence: TGTGCCAGCAGCCACAGGGAATCAAACATTCAGTACTTC. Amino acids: CASSHRESNIQYF.

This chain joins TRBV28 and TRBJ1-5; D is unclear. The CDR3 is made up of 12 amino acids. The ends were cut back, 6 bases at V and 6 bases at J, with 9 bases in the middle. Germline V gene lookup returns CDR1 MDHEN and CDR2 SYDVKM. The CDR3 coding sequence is TGTGCCAGCAGGACTTTTCCTCAGCCCCAGCATTTT. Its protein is CASRTFPQPQHF.

CDR3 loop: CASSIQQGSLHF. DNA for the CDR3: TGTGCCAGTAGTATTCAGCAGGGATCCCTCCACTTT. V and J are TRBV19 and TRBJ1-6; the D gene is possibly TRBD1 (5 bases). The CDR3 has 12 residues. V shed 3 bases and J shed 14 bases, with 11 bases lying between them. Germline loops: CDR1 LNHDA, CDR2 SQIVND (reference sequence).

The CDR3 loop is CASSFNRGQETQYF. DNA for the CDR3: TGTGCCAGCAGCTTTAACAGGGGGCAGGAGACCCAGTACTTC. V usage is TRBV5-4 and J usage is TRBJ2-5; 9 bases are shared with TRBD1. The ends lost 2 bases at V and 5 bases at J; junction bases unmatched: 4. The CDR3 totals 14 residues. CDR1 and CDR2 (germline): SGHNT, YYREEE (reference sequence). Drawing the rest from reference TRBV5-4 and TRBJ2-5, the complete variable domain is ETGVTQSPTHLIKTRGQQVTLRCSSQSGHNTVSWYQQALGQGPQFIFQYYREEENGRGNFPPRFSGLQFPNYSSELNVNALELDDSALYLCASSFNRGQETQYFGPGTRLLVL.